Shown below are 17 T cell receptor beta chains from a single sample sequenced in a study of cytomegalovirus exposure and HLA in healthy donors. 13 Jbeta primers and 60 Vbeta primers were used for the PCR. Repertoires were generated with immunoSEQ multiplex PCR, while TCRdb's copy carries only in-frame clones and drops some. The table lists some 120,000 clones, 74% of them singletons. The sample consisted of PBMCs. Receptor source: a human donor in good health.

This clone was seen at least ten times. The chain recombines TRBV29-1 with TRBJ1-1, with D maybe TRBD1 (6 bases). This CDR3 comprises 14 residues. The germline CDR1 and CDR2 sequences are SQVTM and ANQGSEA. Trimming stripped 5 bases from V and 5 bases from J, with 18 bases between. CDR3 in amino acids: CSVTRSSQGTEAFF. Here the CDR3 DNA reads TGCAGCGTTACGAGAAGCAGCCAGGGGACTGAAGCTTTCTTT.

This clone was recorded only once. V is TRBV28 and J is TRBJ2-1; TRBD2 aligns across 7 bases. The junction had 5 bases not matched to a gene; V was cut back by 8 bases and J by 1 base. This CDR3 spans 14 amino acids. The germline CDR1 and CDR2 sequences are MDHEN and SYDVKM. CDR3 sequence (DNA): TGTGCCAGCGGGGGGGTAGGTTCCTACAATGAGCAGTTCTTC. This encodes CASGGVGSYNEQFF.

V is TRBV9 and J is TRBJ2-5, with 8 bases fitting TRBD2. V lost 0 bases and J lost 4; bases outside the gene matches: 5. Looked up from germline, CDR1 is SGDLS and CDR2 is YYNGEE. The CDR3 totals 15 residues. The CDR3: CASSVEGLVAETQYF. DNA of the CDR3: TGTGCCAGCAGCGTAGAGGGACTAGTCGCAGAGACCCAGTACTTC.

The rearrangement uses TRBV19 and TRBJ2-2; 7 bases agree with TRBD2. V lost 4 bases to trimming and J lost 2 bases; unmatched junction nucleotides: 7. Germline CDR1 and CDR2: LNHDA and SQIVND (reference sequence). The CDR3 contains 16 residues. The CDR3: CASSRGGTVNTGELFF. The CDR3 DNA reads TGTGCCAGTAGTAGGGGGGGGACGGTAAACACCGGGGAGCTGTTTTTT.

The chain joins TRBV7-8 to TRBJ2-7, with TRBD1 matching 8 bases. The trim removed 5 bases at V and 2 bases at J, leaving 8 bases unmatched. CDR3 length: 15 residues. Germline CDR1 is SGHVS and CDR2 is FQNEAQ. For the CDR3, the DNA is TGTGCCAGCAGCATGACAGGGGTCCCCACCTACGAGCAGTACTTC. This sequence encodes CASSMTGVPTYEQYF.

This chain connects TRBV28 to TRBJ1-3, with TRBD1 matching 7 bases. Germline CDR1 and CDR2: MDHEN and SYDVKM. This CDR3 is built from 19 residues. Losses at the gene ends were 8 bases for V and 0 bases for J; bases not matched to a gene: 19. The CDR3 bases are TGTGCCAGCCGCGATCCTTTGGGACAGCGCTCTAGCTCTGGAAACACCATATATTTT. It translates to CASRDPLGQRSSSGNTIYF. Filled out from reference TRBV28 and TRBJ1-3, the complete variable domain reads DVKVTQSSRYLVKRTGEKVFLECVQDMDHENMFWYRQDPGLGLRLIYFSYDVKMKEKGDIPEGYSVSREKKERFSLILESASTNQTSMYLCASRDPLGQRSSSGNTIYFGEGSWLTVV.

V usage is TRBV19 and J usage is TRBJ1-5; D is ambiguous. The CDR3 extends over 15 amino acids. The germline V and J ends were trimmed by 3 bases and 4 bases, with 13 bases remaining between them. Germline V CDR1 and CDR2: LNHDA, SQIVND (reference sequence). CDR3 sequence: CASSIKGLANQPQHF. In nucleotides, the CDR3 is TGTGCCAGTAGTATTAAGGGTTTAGCGAATCAGCCCCAGCATTTT.

This clone was counted a few times. Written as DNA, the CDR3 is TGTGCCAGCAGGCTATCCTGGACACAGAACACTGAAGCTTTCTTT. Its protein product is CASRLSWTQNTEAFF. The chain recombines TRBV6-5 with TRBJ1-1; tentative D call: TRBD1 (5 bases). This CDR3 contains 15 residues. Germline CDR1 reads MNHEY; CDR2 reads SVGAGI. V shed 6 bases and J shed 1 base, with 15 bases lying between them.

This chain uses TRBV4-2 with TRBJ2-3; D unclear. With 0 bases removed from V and 4 bases from J, the gap between germline ends came to 14 bases. Germline CDR1 and CDR2: LGHNA and YNFKEQ. The CDR3 spans 16 residues. CDR3 nucleotide sequence: TGTGCCAGCAGCCAAGATCCGGCTAGTGGTGCAGATACGCAGTATTTT. Protein product: CASSQDPASGADTQYF.

The chain links TRBV4-2 to TRBJ2-7, with 8 bases that match TRBD2. CDR3 length: 15 residues. The J segment lost 3 bases and the V segment lost 1 base, leaving 5 bases of the junction unmatched. The germline CDR1 and CDR2 sequences are LGHNA and YNFKEQ. This CDR3 is CASSQAGGPNYEQYF. As DNA, the CDR3 is TGTGCCAGCAGCCAAGCGGGAGGGCCGAACTACGAGCAGTACTTC.

The chain is built from TRBV18 and TRBJ1-2; 8 nucleotides align to TRBD1. Germline values: CDR1 KGHSH, CDR2 LQKENI. The CDR3 has 15 residues. V lost 2 bases and J lost 3; bases outside the gene matches: 5. CDR3 nucleotides: TGTGCCAGCTCACCAGGGGCAGGGGGCGACTATGGCTACACCTTC. Translated: CASSPGAGGDYGYTF.

The chain combines TRBV6-1 with TRBJ2-7; the D gene is possibly TRBD2 (5 bases). Germline V CDR1 and CDR2: MNHNS, SASEGT. The V gene lost 1 base and the J gene lost 3 bases, with 13 bases spanning the gap. The CDR3 has 15 amino acids. The CDR3 reads CASSEGLDFNYEQYF. The CDR3 nucleotides are TGTGCCAGCAGTGAAGGGCTGGACTTTAACTACGAGCAGTACTTC.

This CDR3 reads CASSGRGSAQYF. The CDR3 region has the DNA TGTGCCAGCAGCGGGAGGGGTTCGGCCCAGTACTTC. The chain uses TRBV2 and TRBJ2-5; 8 bases map to TRBD2. The CDR3 runs to 12 residues. Germline values: CDR1 SNHLY, CDR2 FYNNEI. Trimming took 6 bases from V and 9 from J; bases not matched to a gene: 6.

This chain links TRBV5-8 with TRBJ2-5; 13 bases map to TRBD2. CDR3 length equals 15 residues. Germline values: CDR1 SGHTS, CDR2 YDEGEE. With 4 bases clipped from V and 5 bases from J, the junction kept 5 bases outside the gene matches. The CDR3 sequence: CASSLLAGGQETQYF. The CDR3 coding sequence is TGTGCCAGCAGCCTACTAGCGGGGGGGCAGGAGACCCAGTACTTC.

The CDR3 DNA follows: TGTGCCATCAGTGAGGGGGGCACCCTAAATCAGCCCCAGCATTTT. It codes for CAISEGGTLNQPQHF. The chain joins TRBV10-3 to TRBJ1-5; D perhaps matches TRBD1 (6 bases). From germline, CDR1 is ENHRY and CDR2 SYGVKD. The CDR3 contains 15 residues. Trimming removed 2 bases at V and 4 bases at J, with 12 bases between.

This chain uses TRBV6-6 with TRBJ2-1; D may be TRBD1 (6 bases). Germline V lookup: CDR1 MNHNY, CDR2 SVGAGI (reference sequence). Trimming pared 0 bases from V and 10 bases from J, leaving 7 bases between. CDR3 length: 12 residues. CDR3 nucleotide sequence: TGTGCCAGCAGTTACTCGACAGGAGAGCAGTTCTTC. Protein sequence: CASSYSTGEQFF.

The gene calls are TRBV7-6 and TRBJ2-3; D is uncertain. This CDR3 spans 16 amino acids. Germline-derived CDR1 and CDR2 are SGHVS and FNYEAQ. Trimming shortened V by 1 base and J by 0 bases, and 11 bases separated the two germline ends. This chain's CDR3 is CASSLGLALSTDTQYF. The CDR3 DNA follows: TGTGCCAGCAGCTTAGGACTGGCTCTTAGCACAGATACGCAGTATTTT.